The clone carrying this T cell receptor beta chain has a handful of counts. Its antigen is not identified. Expressed TCRB transcripts got sequenced, as all isolated RNA was reverse transcribed. Profiling relied on immunoSEQ multiplex PCR, and the TCRdb table lists in-frame clones only, not all of them. The sample has roughly 300,000 clones, 13% to 15% seen once. CD45RO/CCR7/CD25/CD127/CD95/CD27 staining was used to isolate CD4+ naive, central memory, regulatory and stem cell-like memory cells by sorting. The data originate from a study of beta chain features in type 1 diabetes. Study-level findings and limits: PCR might favor shorter templates, but any such skew would affect patients and controls equally. Type 1 diabetes patients had moderately but significantly shorter TCRB CDR3s in all four CD4+ subsets.

Sequenced sample: naive CD4+ T cells from blood. The clonotype originates from a man aged 25 to 40 with type 1 diabetes.

CDR3 amino acids: CAWSVGQPLGTDTQYF. The CDR3 DNA reads as TGTGCCTGGAGTGTAGGACAGCCCCTCGGCACAGATACGCAGTATTTT. The gene calls are TRBV30 and TRBJ2-3; D may be TRBD1 (6 bases). This CDR3 has 16 amino acids. Per the germline V gene, CDR1 is GTSNPN and CDR2 is SVGIG (reference sequence). The V end was cut by 0 bases, the J end by 1 base, with 14 bases between.